This is a list of T cell receptor beta chains from one sample in a study of post-analysis software for immune sequencing data. TCRdb ran MiXCR on the PCR reads and lists one entry per CDR3 protein. The sample records 700,000 to 900,000 distinct CDR3 sequences, roughly 46% being singletons. What was sequenced was blood. These receptor sequences come from a girl between 5 and 17 years old with multiple sclerosis. The CDR3 runs from the conserved cysteine through the conserved F or W. D genes are given only for firm matches. Part of the rows lack a size; the others show once, few, many or a class for expanded clones.

.	TRBV2	.	TRBJ1-4	CASSPLGGREKLFF	TGTGCCAGCAGTCCGCTCGGTGGTAGGGAAAAACTGTTTTTT
.	TRBV7-2	.	TRBJ1-2	CASSSSGTPNGYTF	TGTGCCAGCAGCTCGTCCGGGACACCTAATGGCTACACCTTC
.	TRBV9	TRBD1	TRBJ1-4	CASSETGTGPEKLFF	TGTGCCAGCAGCGAAACCGGGACAGGGCCCGAAAAACTGTTTTTT
.	TRBV5-6	.	TRBJ2-1	CASSALDLGRVNEQFF	TGTGCCAGCAGCGCGCTCGACCTTGGGAGAGTGAATGAGCAGTTCTTC
few	TRBV27	TRBD1	TRBJ1-2	CASSQGGRANYGYTF	TGTGCCAGCAGCCAGGGGGGCCGAGCTAACTATGGCTACACCTTC
.	TRBV7-9	TRBD2	TRBJ2-3	CASTWTSGSADTQYF	TGTGCCAGCACCTGGACTAGCGGGTCGGCAGATACGCAGTATTTT
.	TRBV5-6	.	TRBJ2-2	CASSFLDSRATGELFF	TGTGCCAGCAGCTTTTTGGACAGTCGGGCCACCGGGGAGCTGTTTTTT
.	TRBV5-6	TRBD1	TRBJ1-5	CASSLGGQGAFQPQHF	TGTGCCAGCAGCTTGGGGGGACAGGGGGCCTTTCAGCCCCAGCATTTT
.	TRBV6-1	.	TRBJ2-7	CASSVRDNYEQYF	TGTGCCAGCAGTGTCCGGGACAACTACGAGCAGTACTTC
.	TRBV6-5	.	TRBJ1-4	CASRKQGELNEKLFF	TGTGCCAGCAGAAAACAGGGCGAACTTAATGAAAAACTGTTTTTT
.	TRBV6-6	.	TRBJ2-1	CASTAPYNEQFF	TGTGCCAGCACAGCCCCCTACAATGAGCAGTTCTTC
.	TRBV4-2	.	TRBJ2-5	CASSQESRDETQYF	TGTGCCAGCAGCCAAGAAAGCAGGGACGAGACCCAGTACTTC
.	TRBV6-1	TRBD1	TRBJ2-7	CASSPGTGIASYEQYF	TGTGCCAGCAGCCCTGGGACAGGGATAGCATCCTACGAGCAGTACTTC
many	TRBV6-1	TRBD1	TRBJ2-6	CASSRVAGGAGANVLTF	TGTGCCAGCAGTCGAGTGGCAGGGGGTGCTGGGGCCAACGTCCTGACTTTC
once	TRBV27	.	TRBJ2-7	CASKSSYEQYF	TGTGCCAGCAAAAGCTCCTACGAGCAGTACTTC
.	TRBV9	.	TRBJ1-1	CASSIRQTNTEAFF	TGTGCCAGCAGCATAAGACAGACGAACACTGAAGCTTTCTTT
.	TRBV29-1	.	TRBJ2-5	CSSLGAGETQYF	TGCAGCTCCCTGGGGGCGGGGGAGACCCAGTACTTC
.	TRBV6-2/TRBV6-3	.	TRBJ2-7	CASSQVGVDSYEQYF	TGTGCCAGCAGTCAGGTCGGGGTCGACTCCTACGAGCAGTACTTC
many	TRBV6-5	.	TRBJ2-5	CASSSYLPGAAPQETQYF	TGTGCCAGCAGTTCCTACCTTCCGGGAGCTGCCCCCCAAGAGACCCAGTACTTC
few	TRBV7-3	TRBD2	TRBJ2-1	CASSKATSAVGEQFF	TGTGCCAGCAGCAAGGCGACTAGCGCGGTCGGTGAGCAGTTCTTC
.	TRBV5-1	.	TRBJ2-7	CASSPRLDVAASYEQYF	TGCGCCAGCAGTCCCCGATTGGATGTAGCGGCCTCCTACGAGCAGTACTTC
few	TRBV2	TRBD2	TRBJ2-1	CASNRGGQGPYNEQFF	TGTGCCAGCAATCGGGGGGGCCAGGGCCCCTACAATGAGCAGTTCTTC
.	TRBV25-1	.	TRBJ2-1	CASSGPEDEQFF	TGTGCCAGTTCGGGACCGGAGGATGAGCAGTTCTTC
.	TRBV2	TRBD2	TRBJ2-7	CASRGTSGRSEQYF	TGTGCCAGCAGGGGGACTAGCGGGAGATCCGAGCAGTACTTC
.	TRBV15	TRBD1	TRBJ2-7	CATSRVGQGVYEQYF	TGTGCCACCAGCAGAGTCGGACAGGGGGTCTACGAGCAGTACTTC
.	TRBV24-1	TRBD2	TRBJ2-1	CATRGSGSRYNEQFF	TGTGCCACCAGGGGCAGCGGGAGCCGGTACAATGAGCAGTTCTTC
.	TRBV5-1	TRBD2	TRBJ2-1	CASSLFGGRDEQFF	TGCGCCAGCAGCTTGTTTGGAGGGAGGGATGAGCAGTTCTTC
.	TRBV5-5	.	TRBJ2-1	CASSLFRDNEQFF	TGTGCCAGCAGCTTGTTCAGAGACAATGAGCAGTTCTTC
few	TRBV11-2	.	TRBJ2-7	CASSSTKGKGYYEQYF	TGTGCCAGCAGCTCTACGAAGGGGAAGGGGTACTACGAGCAGTACTTC
.	TRBV5-1	TRBD2	TRBJ2-5	CASSVGLAGEETQYF	TGCGCCAGCAGCGTGGGACTAGCGGGAGAAGAGACCCAGTACTTC
.	TRBV20-1	.	TRBJ1-5	CSASPGLSRDNSNQPQHF	TGCAGTGCTAGCCCTGGGTTGAGCCGGGATAATAGCAATCAGCCCCAGCATTTT
many	TRBV28	.	TRBJ2-3	CASSLGGTTDTQYF	TGTGCCAGCAGTTTGGGCGGTACCACAGATACGCAGTATTTT
few	TRBV27	.	TRBJ1-1	CASRTRGGTEAFF	TGTGCCAGCAGGACGAGGGGGGGCACTGAAGCTTTCTTT
few	TRBV7-9	TRBD1	TRBJ1-5	CASSRDSPNQPQHF	TGTGCCAGCAGCCGGGACAGCCCCAATCAGCCCCAGCATTTT
few	TRBV6-5	.	TRBJ2-1	CASSYGTDYNEQFF	TGTGCCAGCAGCTACGGGACGGATTACAATGAGCAGTTCTTC
.	TRBV5-1	TRBD2	TRBJ2-2	CASSEGLADGGELFF	TGCGCCAGCAGCGAGGGACTAGCGGACGGCGGGGAGCTGTTTTTT
many	TRBV7-3	TRBD2	TRBJ2-3	CASSPEGIAGVAQYF	TGTGCCAGCAGCCCAGAGGGAATAGCGGGAGTCGCGCAGTATTTT
few	TRBV19	.	TRBJ2-1	CASSIVAGSCNEQFF	TGTGCCAGTAGTATAGTGGCGGGGTCTTGTAATGAGCAGTTCTTC
few	TRBV27	TRBD1	TRBJ2-3	CASSLHRGRTDTQYF	TGTGCCAGCAGTCTCCACAGGGGCCGCACAGATACGCAGTATTTT
.	TRBV15	.	TRBJ2-5	CATSRDQGVSETQYF	TGTGCCACCAGCAGAGATCAAGGGGTTTCAGAGACCCAGTACTTC
.	TRBV5-1	.	TRBJ1-1	CASSLASVGGVEAFF	TGCGCCAGCAGCTTGGCATCGGTGGGAGGAGTTGAAGCTTTCTTT
few	TRBV2	TRBD1	TRBJ2-5	CASSGTAGQETQYF	TGTGCCAGCAGCGGGACAGCCGGCCAAGAGACCCAGTACTTC
.	TRBV10-2	TRBD2	TRBJ2-1	CASTSSGSNEQFF	TGCGCCAGCACCTCTAGCGGGAGCAATGAGCAGTTCTTC
few	TRBV9	.	TRBJ2-1	CASSVGWPYNEQFF	TGTGCCAGCAGCGTAGGTTGGCCCTACAATGAGCAGTTCTTC
few	TRBV15	.	TRBJ2-7	CATSDRLGTYEQYF	TGTGCCACCAGCGATAGGCTAGGGACCTACGAGCAGTACTTC
.	TRBV5-1	TRBD2	TRBJ2-1	CASSHAPSGRGNEQFF	TGCGCCAGCAGCCATGCCCCTAGCGGGAGGGGCAATGAGCAGTTCTTC
few	TRBV4-3	.	TRBJ2-7	CASSQDVSYEQYF	TGCGCCAGCAGCCAAGACGTGTCCTACGAGCAGTACTTC
few	TRBV7-2	TRBD1	TRBJ1-1	CASSLNRGTEAFF	TGTGCCAGCAGCTTAAACAGGGGCACTGAAGCTTTCTTT
.	TRBV2	.	TRBJ1-1	CASRSSLGRAEAFF	TGTGCCAGCAGATCGAGTCTGGGTAGGGCTGAAGCTTTCTTT